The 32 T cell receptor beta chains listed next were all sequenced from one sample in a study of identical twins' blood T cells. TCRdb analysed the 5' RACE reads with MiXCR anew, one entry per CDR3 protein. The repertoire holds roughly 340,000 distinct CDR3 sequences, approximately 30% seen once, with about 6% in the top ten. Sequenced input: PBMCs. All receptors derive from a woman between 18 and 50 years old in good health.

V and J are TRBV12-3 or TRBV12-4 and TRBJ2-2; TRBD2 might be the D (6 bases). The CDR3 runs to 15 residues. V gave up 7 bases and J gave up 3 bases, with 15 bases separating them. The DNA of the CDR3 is TGTGCCAGCAATTACAACGGGGGATACACCGGGGAGCTGTTTTTT. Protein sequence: CASNYNGGYTGELFF.

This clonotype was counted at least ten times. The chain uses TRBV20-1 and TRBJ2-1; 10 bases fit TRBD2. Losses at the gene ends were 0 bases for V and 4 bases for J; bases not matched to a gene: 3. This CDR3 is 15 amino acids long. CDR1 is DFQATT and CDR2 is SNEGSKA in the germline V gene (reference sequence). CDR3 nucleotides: TGCAGTGCTAGAGACCTACTAGCGGGGTACAATGAGCAGTTCTTC. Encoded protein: CSARDLLAGYNEQFF.

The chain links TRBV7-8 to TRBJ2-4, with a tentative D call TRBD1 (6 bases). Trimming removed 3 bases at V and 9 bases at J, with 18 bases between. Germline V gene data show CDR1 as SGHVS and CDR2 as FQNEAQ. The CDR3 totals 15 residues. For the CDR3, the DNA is TGTGCCAGCAGCTTTAGGTTGATGGGGGCCGGCATTCAGTACTTC. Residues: CASSFRLMGAGIQYF.

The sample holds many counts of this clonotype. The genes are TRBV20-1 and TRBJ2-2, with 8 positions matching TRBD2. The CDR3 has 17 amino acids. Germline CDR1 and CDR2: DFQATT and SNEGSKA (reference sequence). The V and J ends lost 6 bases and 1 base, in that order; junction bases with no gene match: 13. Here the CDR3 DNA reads TGCAGTGCCCCCTGGGCCGAGACTAGCGAGAACACCGGGGAGCTGTTTTTT. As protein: CSAPWAETSENTGELFF.

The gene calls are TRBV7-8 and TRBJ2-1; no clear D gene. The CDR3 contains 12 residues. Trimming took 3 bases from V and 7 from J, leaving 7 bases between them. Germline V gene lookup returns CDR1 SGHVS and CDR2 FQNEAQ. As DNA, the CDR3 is TGTGCCAGCAGCTTCACTTGGAATGAGCAGTTCTTC. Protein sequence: CASSFTWNEQFF.

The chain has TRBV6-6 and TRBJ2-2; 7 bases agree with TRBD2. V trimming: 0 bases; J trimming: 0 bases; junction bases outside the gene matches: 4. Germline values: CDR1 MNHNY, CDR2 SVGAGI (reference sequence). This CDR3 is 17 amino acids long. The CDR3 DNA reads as TGTGCCAGCAGTTACTCGAGCGGGAACGCGAACACCGGGGAGCTGTTTTTT. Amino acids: CASSYSSGNANTGELFF.

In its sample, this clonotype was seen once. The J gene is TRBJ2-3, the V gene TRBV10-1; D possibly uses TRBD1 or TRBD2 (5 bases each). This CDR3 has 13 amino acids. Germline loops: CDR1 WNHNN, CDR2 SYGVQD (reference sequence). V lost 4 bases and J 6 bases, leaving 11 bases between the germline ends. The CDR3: CASSAGTPDTQYF. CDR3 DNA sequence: TGCGCCAGCAGTGCAGGGACCCCGGATACGCAGTATTTT.

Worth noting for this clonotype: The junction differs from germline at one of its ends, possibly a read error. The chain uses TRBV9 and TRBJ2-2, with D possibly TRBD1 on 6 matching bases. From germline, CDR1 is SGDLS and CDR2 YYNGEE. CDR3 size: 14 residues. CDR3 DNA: TGTGCCGGCAGCGGAGATGGGGGACACGGGGAGCTGTTTTTT. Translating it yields CAGSGDGGHGELFF. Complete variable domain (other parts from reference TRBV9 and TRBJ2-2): DSGVTQTPKHLITATGQRVTLRCSPRSGDLSVYWYQQSLDQGLQFLIQYYNGEERAKGNILERFSAQQFPDLHSELNLSSLELGDSALYFCAGSGDGGHGELFFGEGSRLTVL.

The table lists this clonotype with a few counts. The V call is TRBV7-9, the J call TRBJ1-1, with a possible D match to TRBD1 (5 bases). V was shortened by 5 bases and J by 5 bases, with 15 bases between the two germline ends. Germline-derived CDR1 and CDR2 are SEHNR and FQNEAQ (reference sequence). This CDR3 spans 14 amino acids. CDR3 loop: CASSPGRLGTEAFF. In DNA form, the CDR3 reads TGTGCCAGCAGCCCAGGGCGGTTAGGGACTGAAGCTTTCTTT. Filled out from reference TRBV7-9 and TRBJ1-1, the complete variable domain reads DTGVSQNPRHKITKRGQNVTFRCDPISEHNRLYWYRQTLGQGPEFLTYFQNEAQLEKSRLLSDRFSAERPKGSFSTLEIQRTEQGDSAMYLCASSPGRLGTEAFFGQGTRLTVV.

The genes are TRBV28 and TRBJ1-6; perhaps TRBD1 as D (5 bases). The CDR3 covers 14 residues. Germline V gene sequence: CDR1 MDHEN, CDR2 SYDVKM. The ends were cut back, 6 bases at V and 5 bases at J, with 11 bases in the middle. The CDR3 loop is CASRTRGNNSPLHF. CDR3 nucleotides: TGTGCCAGCAGAACCCGGGGCAATAATTCACCCCTCCACTTT. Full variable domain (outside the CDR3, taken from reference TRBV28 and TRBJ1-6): DVKVTQSSRYLVKRTGEKVFLECVQDMDHENMFWYRQDPGLGLRLIYFSYDVKMKEKGDIPEGYSVSREKKERFSLILESASTNQTSMYLCASRTRGNNSPLHFGNGTRLTVT.

CDR3 nucleotides: TGTGCCAGCAGCTTGGGGGACCTATATCAGCCCCAGCATTTT. Translating it yields CASSLGDLYQPQHF. This chain connects TRBV5-5 to TRBJ1-5; D might be TRBD1 (5 bases). With 0 bases removed from V and 5 bases from J, the gap between germline ends came to 9 bases. This CDR3 is 14 amino acids long. CDR1 is SGHKS and CDR2 is YYEKEE in the germline V gene (reference sequence).

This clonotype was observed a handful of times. The chain's CDR3 is CASSSGLAAELTQYF. The CDR3 bases are TGTGCCAGCAGCTCCGGTCTAGCGGCAGAATTAACGCAGTATTTT. The rearrangement joins TRBV5-5 to TRBJ2-3; 7 bases map to TRBD2. The CDR3 is 15 amino acids. Germline lookup yields CDR1 SGHKS and CDR2 YYEKEE (reference sequence). Trimming removed 3 bases from V and 9 bases from J; junction bases left unmatched: 13.

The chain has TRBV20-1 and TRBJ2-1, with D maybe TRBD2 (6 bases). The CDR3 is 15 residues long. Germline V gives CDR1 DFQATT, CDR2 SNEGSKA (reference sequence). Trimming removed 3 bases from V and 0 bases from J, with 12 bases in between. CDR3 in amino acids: CSASREPLSYNEQFF. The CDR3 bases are TGCAGTGCTAGTCGGGAGCCCCTCTCCTACAATGAGCAGTTCTTC.

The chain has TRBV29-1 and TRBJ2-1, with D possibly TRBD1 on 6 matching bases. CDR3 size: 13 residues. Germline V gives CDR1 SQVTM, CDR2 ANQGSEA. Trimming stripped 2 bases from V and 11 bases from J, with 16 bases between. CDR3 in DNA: TGCAGCGTTGAAACCCCCGGACAGAAGCAGCAGTTCTTC. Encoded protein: CSVETPGQKQQFF.

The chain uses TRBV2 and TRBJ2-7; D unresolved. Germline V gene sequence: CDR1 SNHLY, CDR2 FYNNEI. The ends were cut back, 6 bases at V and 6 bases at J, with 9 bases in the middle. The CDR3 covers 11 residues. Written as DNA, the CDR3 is TGTGCCAGCAGCCAGAACGGCGAGCAGTACTTC. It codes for CASSQNGEQYF.

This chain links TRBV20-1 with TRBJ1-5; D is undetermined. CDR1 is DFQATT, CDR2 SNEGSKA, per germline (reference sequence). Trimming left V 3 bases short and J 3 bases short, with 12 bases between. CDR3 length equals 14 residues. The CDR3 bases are TGCAGTGCTAGGAGTCGGTCAGACAATCAGCCCCAGCATTTT. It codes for CSARSRSDNQPQHF.

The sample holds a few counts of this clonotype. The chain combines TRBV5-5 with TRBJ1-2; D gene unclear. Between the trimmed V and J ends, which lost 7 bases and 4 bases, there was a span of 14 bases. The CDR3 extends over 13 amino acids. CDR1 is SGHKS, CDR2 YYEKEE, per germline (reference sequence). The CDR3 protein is CASLSGISYGYTF. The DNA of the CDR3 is TGTGCCAGCCTCTCAGGCATTTCCTATGGCTACACCTTC.

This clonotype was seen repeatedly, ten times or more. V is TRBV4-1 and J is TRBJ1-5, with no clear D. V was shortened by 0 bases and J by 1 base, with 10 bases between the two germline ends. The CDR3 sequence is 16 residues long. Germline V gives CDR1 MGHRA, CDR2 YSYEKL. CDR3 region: CASSQDSQDSNQPQHF. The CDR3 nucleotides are TGCGCCAGCAGCCAAGATAGTCAGGACAGCAATCAGCCCCAGCATTTT.

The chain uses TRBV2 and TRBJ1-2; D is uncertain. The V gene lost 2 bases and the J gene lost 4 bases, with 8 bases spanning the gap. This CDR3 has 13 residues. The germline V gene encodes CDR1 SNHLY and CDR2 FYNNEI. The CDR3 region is CASSERPLYGYTF. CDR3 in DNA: TGTGCCAGCAGTGAAAGGCCGCTCTATGGCTACACCTTC.

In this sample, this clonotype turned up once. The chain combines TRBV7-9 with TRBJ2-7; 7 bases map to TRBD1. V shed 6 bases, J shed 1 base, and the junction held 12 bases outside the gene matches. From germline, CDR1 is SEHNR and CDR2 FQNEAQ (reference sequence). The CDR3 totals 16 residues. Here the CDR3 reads CASSTTGTANSYEQYF. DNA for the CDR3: TGTGCCAGCAGTACGACCGGGACAGCTAATTCCTACGAGCAGTACTTC.

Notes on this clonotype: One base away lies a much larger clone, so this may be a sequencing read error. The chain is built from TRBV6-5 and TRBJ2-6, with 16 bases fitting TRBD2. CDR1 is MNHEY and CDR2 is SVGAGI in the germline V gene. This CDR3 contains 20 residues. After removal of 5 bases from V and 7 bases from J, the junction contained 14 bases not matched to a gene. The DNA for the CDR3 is TGTGCCAGCAGTCAAAAGGCGGGGACTAGCGGGAGGGCCCGTGCCAACGTCCTGACTTTC. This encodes CASSQKAGTSGRARANVLTF.

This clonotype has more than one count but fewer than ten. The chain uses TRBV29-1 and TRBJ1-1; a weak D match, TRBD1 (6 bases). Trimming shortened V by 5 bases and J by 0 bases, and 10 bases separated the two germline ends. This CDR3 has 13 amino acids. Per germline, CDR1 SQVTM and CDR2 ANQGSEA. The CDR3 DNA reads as TGCAGCGTTCTCAGGGGCGTGAACACTGAAGCTTTCTTT. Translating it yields CSVLRGVNTEAFF.

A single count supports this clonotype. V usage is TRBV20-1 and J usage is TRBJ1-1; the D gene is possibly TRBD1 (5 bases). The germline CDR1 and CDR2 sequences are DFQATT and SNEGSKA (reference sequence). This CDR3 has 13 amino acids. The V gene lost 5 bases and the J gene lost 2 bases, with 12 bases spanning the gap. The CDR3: CSAYQGLNTEAFF. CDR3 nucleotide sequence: TGCAGTGCTTATCAGGGCCTAAACACTGAAGCTTTCTTT.

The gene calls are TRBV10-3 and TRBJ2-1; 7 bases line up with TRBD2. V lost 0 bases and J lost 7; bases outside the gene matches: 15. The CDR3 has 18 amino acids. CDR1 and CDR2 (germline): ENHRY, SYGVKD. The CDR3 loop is CAISESWFLRGIGNEQFF. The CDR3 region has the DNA TGTGCCATCAGTGAGTCGTGGTTTTTGCGGGGGATCGGGAATGAGCAGTTCTTC.

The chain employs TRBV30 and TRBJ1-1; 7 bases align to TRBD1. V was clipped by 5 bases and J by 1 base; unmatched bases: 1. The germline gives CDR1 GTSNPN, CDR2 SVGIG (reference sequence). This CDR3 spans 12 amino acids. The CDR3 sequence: CAWDRENTEAFF. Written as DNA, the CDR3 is TGTGCCTGGGACAGGGAGAACACTGAAGCTTTCTTT. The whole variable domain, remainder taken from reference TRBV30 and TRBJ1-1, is SQTIHQWPATLVQPVGSPLSLECTVEGTSNPNLYWYRQAAGRGLQLLFYSVGIGQISSEVPQNLSASRPQDRQFILSSKKLLLSDSGFYLCAWDRENTEAFFGQGTRLTVV.

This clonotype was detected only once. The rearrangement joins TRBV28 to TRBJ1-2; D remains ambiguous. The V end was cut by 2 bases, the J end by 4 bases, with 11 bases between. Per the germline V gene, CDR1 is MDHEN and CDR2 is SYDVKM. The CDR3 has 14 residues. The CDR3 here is CASSLPLGLYGYTF. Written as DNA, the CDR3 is TGTGCCAGCAGTTTACCTCTAGGGCTCTATGGCTACACCTTC.

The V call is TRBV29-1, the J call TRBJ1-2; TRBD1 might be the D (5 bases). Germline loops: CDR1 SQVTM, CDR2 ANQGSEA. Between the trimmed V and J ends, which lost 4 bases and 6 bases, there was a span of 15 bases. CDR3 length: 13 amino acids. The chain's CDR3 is CSVARPLGDGYTF. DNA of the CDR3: TGCAGCGTTGCCCGGCCCCTAGGGGATGGCTACACCTTC.

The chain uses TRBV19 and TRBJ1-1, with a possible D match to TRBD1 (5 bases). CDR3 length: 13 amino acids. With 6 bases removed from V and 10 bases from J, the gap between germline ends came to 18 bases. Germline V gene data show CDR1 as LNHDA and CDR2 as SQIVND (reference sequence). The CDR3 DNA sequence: TGTGCCAGTAGGATAACAGTCAGGGCTAGAGCTTTCTTT. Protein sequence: CASRITVRARAFF.

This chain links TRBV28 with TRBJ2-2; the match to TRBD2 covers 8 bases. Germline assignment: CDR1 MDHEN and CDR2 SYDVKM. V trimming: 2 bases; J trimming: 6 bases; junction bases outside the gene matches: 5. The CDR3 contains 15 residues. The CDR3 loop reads CASSLSGSGAGELFF. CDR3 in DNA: TGTGCCAGCAGTTTAAGCGGGAGCGGCGCCGGGGAGCTGTTTTTT.

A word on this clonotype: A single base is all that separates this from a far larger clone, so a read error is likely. The CDR3 DNA follows: TGTGCCAGCAGTTTAGGCACAGATACGCAGCATTTT. As protein: CASSLGTDTQHF. The chain uses TRBV28 and TRBJ2-3; D not resolved. Judging by the DNA end, TRBJ1-5 fits better; the J call may be wrong. CDR1 MDHEN and CDR2 SYDVKM come from the germline V gene. The CDR3 is 12 amino acids.

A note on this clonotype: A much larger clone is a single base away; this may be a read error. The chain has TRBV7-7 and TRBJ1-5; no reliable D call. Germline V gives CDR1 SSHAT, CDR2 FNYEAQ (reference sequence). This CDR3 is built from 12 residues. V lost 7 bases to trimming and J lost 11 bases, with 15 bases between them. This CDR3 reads CASIPNNLAQHF. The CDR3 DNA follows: TGTGCCAGCATCCCAAACAACTTGGCCCAGCATTTT.

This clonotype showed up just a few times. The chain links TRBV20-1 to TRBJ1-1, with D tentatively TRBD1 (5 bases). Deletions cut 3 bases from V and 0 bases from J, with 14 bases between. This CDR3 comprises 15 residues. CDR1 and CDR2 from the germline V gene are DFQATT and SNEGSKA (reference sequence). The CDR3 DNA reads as TGCAGTGCTAGGGGGTTAGACAGTCTGAACACTGAAGCTTTCTTT. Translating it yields CSARGLDSLNTEAFF.